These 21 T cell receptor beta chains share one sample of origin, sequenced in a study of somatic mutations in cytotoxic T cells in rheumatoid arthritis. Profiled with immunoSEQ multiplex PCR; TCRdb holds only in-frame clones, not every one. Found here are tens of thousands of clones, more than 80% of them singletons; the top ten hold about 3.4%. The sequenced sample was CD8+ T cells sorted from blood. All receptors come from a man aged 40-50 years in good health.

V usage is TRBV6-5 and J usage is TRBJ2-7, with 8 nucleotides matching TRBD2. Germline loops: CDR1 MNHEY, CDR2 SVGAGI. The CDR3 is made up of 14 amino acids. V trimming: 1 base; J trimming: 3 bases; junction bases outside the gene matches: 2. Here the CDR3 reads CASSYFSGGYEQYF. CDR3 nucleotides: TGTGCCAGCAGTTACTTCAGCGGGGGCTACGAGCAGTACTTC.

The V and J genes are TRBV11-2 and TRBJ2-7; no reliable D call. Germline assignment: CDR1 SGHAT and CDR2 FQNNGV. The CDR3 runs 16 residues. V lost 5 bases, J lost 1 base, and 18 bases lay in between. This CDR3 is CASSPQWAELSYEQYF. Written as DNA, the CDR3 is TGTGCCAGCAGCCCTCAGTGGGCGGAACTATCCTACGAGCAGTACTTC.

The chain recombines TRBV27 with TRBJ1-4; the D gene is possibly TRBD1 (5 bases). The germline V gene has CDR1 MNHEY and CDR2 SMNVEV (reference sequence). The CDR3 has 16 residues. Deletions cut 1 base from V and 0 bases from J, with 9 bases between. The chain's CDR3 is CASSLFTGATNEKLFF. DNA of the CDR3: TGTGCCAGCAGTTTATTTACAGGAGCAACTAATGAAAAACTGTTTTTT.

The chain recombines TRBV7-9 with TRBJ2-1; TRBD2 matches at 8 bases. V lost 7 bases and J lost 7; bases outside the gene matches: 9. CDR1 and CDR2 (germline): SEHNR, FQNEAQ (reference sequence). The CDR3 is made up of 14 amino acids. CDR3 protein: CASKRLAGLNEQFF. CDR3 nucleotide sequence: TGTGCCAGCAAGCGGCTAGCGGGTTTGAATGAGCAGTTCTTC.

CDR3 nucleotides: TGCGCCAGCAGTCAATCGGGGGACAGGGTAACGTGGTCTGGAAACACCATATATTTT. Residues: CASSQSGDRVTWSGNTIYF. The chain recombines TRBV23-1 with TRBJ1-3, with TRBD1 matching 9 bases. TRBV23-1 carries the ORF label, with uncertain function. The CDR3 has 19 amino acids. J gave up 1 base and V 0 bases, and 10 bases lay outside the gene matches.

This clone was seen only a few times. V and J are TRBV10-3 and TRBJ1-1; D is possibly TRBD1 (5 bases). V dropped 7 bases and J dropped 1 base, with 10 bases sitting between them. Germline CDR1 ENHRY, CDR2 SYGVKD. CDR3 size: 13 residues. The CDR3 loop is CAITGQGNTEAFF. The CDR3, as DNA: TGTGCCATCACAGGTCAGGGGAACACTGAAGCTTTCTTT.

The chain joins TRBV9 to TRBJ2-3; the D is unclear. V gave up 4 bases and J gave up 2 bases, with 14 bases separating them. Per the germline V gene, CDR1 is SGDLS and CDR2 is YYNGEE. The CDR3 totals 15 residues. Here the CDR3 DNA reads TGTGCCAGCAGCTATTCAAGTCCCTCCACAGATACGCAGTATTTT. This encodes CASSYSSPSTDTQYF.

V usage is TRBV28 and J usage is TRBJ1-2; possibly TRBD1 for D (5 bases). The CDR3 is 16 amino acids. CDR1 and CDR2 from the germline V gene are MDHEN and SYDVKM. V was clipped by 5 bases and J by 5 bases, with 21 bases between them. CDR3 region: CASSPPATEAGYGYTF. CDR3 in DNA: TGTGCCAGCAGTCCGCCAGCGACAGAGGCGGGATATGGCTACACCTTC.

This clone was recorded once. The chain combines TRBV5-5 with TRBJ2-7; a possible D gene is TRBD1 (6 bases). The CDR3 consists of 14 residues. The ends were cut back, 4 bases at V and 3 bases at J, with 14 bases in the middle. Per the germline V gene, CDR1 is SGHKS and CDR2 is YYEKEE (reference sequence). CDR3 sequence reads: CASSRRDIGYEQYF. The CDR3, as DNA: TGTGCCAGCAGCCGAAGGGACATCGGCTACGAGCAGTACTTC.

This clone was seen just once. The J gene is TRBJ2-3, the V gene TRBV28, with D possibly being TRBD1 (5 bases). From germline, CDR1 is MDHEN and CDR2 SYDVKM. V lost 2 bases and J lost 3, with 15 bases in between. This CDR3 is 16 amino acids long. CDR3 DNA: TGTGCCAGCAGTTTAGCAGGGCAAGCTTTGACAGATACGCAGTATTTT. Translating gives CASSLAGQALTDTQYF.

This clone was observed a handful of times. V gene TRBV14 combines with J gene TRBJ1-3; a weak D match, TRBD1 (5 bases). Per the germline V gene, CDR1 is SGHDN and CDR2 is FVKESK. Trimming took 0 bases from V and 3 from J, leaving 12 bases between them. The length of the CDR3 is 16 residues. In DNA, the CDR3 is TGTGCCAGCAGCCAAGATACAGGTGGACGTGGAAACACCATATATTTT. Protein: CASSQDTGGRGNTIYF.

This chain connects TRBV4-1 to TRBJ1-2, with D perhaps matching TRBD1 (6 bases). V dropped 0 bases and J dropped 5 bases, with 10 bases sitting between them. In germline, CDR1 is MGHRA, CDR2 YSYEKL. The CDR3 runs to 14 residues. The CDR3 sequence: CASSQEPGEYGYTF. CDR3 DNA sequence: TGCGCCAGCAGCCAAGAACCAGGGGAGTATGGCTACACCTTC.

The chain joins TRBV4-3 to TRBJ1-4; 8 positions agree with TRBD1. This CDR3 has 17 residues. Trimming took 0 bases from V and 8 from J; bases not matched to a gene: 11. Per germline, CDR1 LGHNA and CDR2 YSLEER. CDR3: CASSQDVGGAGGEKLFF. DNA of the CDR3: TGCGCCAGCAGCCAAGATGTCGGGGGGGCAGGGGGCGAAAAACTGTTTTTT.

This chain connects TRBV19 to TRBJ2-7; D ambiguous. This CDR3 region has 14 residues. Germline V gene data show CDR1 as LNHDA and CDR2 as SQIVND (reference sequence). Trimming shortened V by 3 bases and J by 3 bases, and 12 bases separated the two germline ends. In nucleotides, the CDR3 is TGTGCCAGTAGTATTGGGCCGGAGAGCTACGAGCAGTACTTC. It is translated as CASSIGPESYEQYF.

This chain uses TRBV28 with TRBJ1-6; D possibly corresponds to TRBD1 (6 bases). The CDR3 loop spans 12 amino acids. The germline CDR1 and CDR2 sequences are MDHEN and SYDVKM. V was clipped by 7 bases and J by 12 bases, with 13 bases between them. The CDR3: CASTPPRGPLHF. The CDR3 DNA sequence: TGTGCCAGCACCCCTCCCAGGGGACCCCTCCACTTT.

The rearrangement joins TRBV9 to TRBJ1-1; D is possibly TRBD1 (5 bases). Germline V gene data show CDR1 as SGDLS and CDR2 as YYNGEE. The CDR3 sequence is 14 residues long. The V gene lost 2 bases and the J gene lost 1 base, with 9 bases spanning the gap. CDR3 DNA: TGTGCCAGCAGCGTGGACGGGACGAACACTGAAGCTTTCTTT. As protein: CASSVDGTNTEAFF. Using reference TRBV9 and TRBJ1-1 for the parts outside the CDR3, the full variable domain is DSGVTQTPKHLITATGQRVTLRCSPRSGDLSVYWYQQSLDQGLQFLIQYYNGEERAKGNILERFSAQQFPDLHSELNLSSLELGDSALYFCASSVDGTNTEAFFGQGTRLTVV.

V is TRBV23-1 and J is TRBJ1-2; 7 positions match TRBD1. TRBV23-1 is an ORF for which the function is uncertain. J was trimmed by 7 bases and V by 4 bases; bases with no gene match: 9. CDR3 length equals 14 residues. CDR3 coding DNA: TGCGCCAGCAGTCGAATAAAGGGGGCTGGTGGCTACACCTTC. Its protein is CASSRIKGAGGYTF.

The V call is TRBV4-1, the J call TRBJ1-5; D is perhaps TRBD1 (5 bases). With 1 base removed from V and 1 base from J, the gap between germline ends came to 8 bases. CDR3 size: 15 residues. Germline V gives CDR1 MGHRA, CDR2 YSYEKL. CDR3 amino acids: CASSQVRDSNQPQHF. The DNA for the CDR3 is TGCGCCAGCAGCCAAGTCCGGGACAGCAATCAGCCCCAGCATTTT.

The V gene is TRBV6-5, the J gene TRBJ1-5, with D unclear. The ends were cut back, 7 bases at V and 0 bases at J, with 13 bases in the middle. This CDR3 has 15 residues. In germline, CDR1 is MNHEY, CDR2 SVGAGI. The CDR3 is CASINDGFSNQPQHF. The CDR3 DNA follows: TGTGCCAGCATCAACGACGGTTTTAGCAATCAGCCCCAGCATTTT.

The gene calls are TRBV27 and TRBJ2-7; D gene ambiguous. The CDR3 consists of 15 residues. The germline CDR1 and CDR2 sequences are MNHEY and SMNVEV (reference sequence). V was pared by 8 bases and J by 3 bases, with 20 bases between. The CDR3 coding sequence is TGTGCCAGCTGTCGCGTGGGCCCAACCAACTACGAGCAGTACTTC. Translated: CASCRVGPTNYEQYF.

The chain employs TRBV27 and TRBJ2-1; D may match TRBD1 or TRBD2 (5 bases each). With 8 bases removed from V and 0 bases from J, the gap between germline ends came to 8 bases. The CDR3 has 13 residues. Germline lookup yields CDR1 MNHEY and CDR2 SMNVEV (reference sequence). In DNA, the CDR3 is TGTGCCAGCTGTGGGGGCTCCTACAATGAGCAGTTCTTC. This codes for CASCGGSYNEQFF.